This paragraph covers one TCR beta chain sequence. Sequencing used immunoSEQ multiplex PCR; TCRdb keeps in-frame clones, though not all of them. Of roughly 120,000 clones detected, 70% to 90% appear once; the ten largest clones hold roughly 2.5%. This entry belongs to a study of control samples from healthy donors and cancer patients. The V and J ends lost 2 bases and 5 bases respectively, with 16 bases between them. The CDR3 is 15 amino acids. CDR1 and CDR2 from the germline V gene are SGHTA and FQGNSA. The clonotype comes from a woman in her 70s in good health. The sequenced sample was blood. This rearrangement joins TRBV7-2 to TRBJ2-7; D might be TRBD1 (5 bases). CDR3 sequence reads: CASSLKQGITHEQYF. DNA for the CDR3: TGTGCCAGCAGCTTAAAGCAGGGTATCACGCACGAGCAGTACTTC. The variable domain in full, completed from reference TRBV7-2 and TRBJ2-7, reads GAGVSQSPSNKVTEKGKDVELRCDPISGHTALYWYRQSLGQGLEFLIYFQGNSAPDKSGLPSDRFSAERTGGSVSTLTIQRTQQEDSAVYLCASSLKQGITHEQYFGPGTRLTVT.